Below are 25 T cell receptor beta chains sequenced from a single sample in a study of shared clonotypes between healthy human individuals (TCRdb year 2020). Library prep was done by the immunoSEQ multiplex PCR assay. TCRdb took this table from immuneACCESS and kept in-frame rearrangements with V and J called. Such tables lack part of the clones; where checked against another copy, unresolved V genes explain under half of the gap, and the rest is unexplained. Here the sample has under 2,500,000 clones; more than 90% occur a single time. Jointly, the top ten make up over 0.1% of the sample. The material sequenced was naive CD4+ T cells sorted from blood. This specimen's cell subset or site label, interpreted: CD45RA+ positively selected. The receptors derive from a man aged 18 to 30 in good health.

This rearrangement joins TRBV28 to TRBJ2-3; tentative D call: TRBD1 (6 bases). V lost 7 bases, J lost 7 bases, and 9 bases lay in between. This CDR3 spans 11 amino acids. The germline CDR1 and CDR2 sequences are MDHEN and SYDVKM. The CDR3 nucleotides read TGTGCCAGCACCGACAGGTATACGCAGTATTTT. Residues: CASTDRYTQYF.

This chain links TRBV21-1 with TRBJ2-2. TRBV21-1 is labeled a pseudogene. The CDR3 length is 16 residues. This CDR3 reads CASSKVGFANTGELFF. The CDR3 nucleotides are TGTGCCAGCAGCAAAGTAGGGTTCGCGAACACCGGGGAGCTGTTTTTT.

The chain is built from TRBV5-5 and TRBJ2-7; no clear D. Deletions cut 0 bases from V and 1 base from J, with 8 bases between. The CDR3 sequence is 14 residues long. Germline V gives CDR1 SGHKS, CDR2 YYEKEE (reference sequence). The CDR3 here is CASSLGRASYEQYF. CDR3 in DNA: TGTGCCAGCAGCTTGGGTAGAGCTTCCTACGAGCAGTACTTC.

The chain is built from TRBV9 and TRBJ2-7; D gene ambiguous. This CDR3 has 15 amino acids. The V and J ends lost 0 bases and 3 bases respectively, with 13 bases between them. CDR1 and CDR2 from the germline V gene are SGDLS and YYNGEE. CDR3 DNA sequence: TGTGCCAGCAGCGTAGGGTCAGGTACTTACTACGAGCAGTACTTC. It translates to CASSVGSGTYYEQYF.

The CDR3 here is CASSLRLAGGEETQYF. The CDR3, as DNA: TGTGCCAGCAGCTTGAGACTAGCGGGAGGAGAGGAGACCCAGTACTTC. The chain links TRBV7-2 to TRBJ2-5; 13 nucleotides agree with TRBD2. The CDR3 contains 16 residues. CDR1 is SGHTA, CDR2 FQGNSA, per germline. V shed 3 bases, J shed 5 bases, and the junction held 6 bases outside the gene matches.

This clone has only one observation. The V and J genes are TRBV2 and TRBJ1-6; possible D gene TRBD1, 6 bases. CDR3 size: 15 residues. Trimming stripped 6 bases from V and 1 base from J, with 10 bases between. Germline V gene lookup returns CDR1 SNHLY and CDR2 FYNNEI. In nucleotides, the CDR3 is TGTGCCAGCAGCAAAGGACAGTCCTATAATTCACCCCTCCACTTT. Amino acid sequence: CASSKGQSYNSPLHF.

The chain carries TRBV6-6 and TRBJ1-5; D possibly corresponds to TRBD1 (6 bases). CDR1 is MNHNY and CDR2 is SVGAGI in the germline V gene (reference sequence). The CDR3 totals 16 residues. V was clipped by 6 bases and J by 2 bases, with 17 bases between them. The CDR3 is CASSPRQEVGNQPQHF. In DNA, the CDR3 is TGTGCCAGCAGCCCTAGACAGGAGGTCGGCAATCAGCCCCAGCATTTT.

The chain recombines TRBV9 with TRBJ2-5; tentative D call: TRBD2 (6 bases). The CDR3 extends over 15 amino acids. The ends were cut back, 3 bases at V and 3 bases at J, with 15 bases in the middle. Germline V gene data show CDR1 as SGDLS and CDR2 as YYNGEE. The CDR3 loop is CASSAVGGAEETQYF. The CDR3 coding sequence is TGTGCCAGCAGCGCCGTCGGAGGGGCGGAAGAGACCCAGTACTTC.

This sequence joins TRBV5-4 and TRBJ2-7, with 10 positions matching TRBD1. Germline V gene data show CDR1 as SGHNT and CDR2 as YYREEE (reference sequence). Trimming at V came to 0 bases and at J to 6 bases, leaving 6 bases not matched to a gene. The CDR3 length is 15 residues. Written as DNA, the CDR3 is TGTGCCAGCAGCTTGGGACAGGGGGCGTTGGGCGAGCAGTACTTC. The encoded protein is CASSLGQGALGEQYF.

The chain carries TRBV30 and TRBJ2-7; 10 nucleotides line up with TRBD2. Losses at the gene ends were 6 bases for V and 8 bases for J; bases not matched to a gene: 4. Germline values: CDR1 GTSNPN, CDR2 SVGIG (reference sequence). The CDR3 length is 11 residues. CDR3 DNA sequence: TGTGCCTGTTTACTAGCGGGACAGCAGTACTTC. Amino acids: CACLLAGQQYF.

CDR3 coding DNA: TGTGCCAGCAGCCCACAAACAGGGCTGGCCCAGCATTTT. Amino acids: CASSPQTGLAQHF. This rearrangement joins TRBV7-9 to TRBJ1-5; D is perhaps TRBD1 (6 bases). The germline V and J ends were trimmed by 5 bases and 11 bases, with 16 bases remaining between them. The CDR3 runs to 13 residues. The germline CDR1 and CDR2 sequences are SEHNR and FQNEAQ (reference sequence).

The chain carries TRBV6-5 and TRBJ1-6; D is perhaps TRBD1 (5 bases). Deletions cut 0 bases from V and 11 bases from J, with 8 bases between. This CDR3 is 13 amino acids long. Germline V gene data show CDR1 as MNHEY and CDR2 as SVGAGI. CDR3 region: CASSYSRGTPLHF. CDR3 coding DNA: TGTGCCAGCAGTTACTCTCGGGGGACACCCCTCCACTTT.

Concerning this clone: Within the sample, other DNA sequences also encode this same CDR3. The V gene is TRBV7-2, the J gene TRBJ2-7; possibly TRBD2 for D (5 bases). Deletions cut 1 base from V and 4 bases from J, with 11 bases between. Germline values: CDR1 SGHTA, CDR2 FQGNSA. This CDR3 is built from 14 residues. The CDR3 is CASSLVSGSYEQYF. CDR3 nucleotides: TGTGCCAGCAGCTTAGTATCGGGGTCGTACGAGCAGTACTTC.

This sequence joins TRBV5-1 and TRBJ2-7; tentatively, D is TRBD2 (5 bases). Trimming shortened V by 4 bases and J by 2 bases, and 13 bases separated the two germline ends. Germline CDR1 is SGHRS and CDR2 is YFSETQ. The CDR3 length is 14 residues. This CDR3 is CASSPALGTYEQYF. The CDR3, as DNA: TGCGCCAGCAGCCCAGCCCTCGGGACCTACGAGCAGTACTTC. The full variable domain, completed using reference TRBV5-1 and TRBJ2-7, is KAGVTQTPRYLIKTRGQQVTLSCSPISGHRSVSWYQQTPGQGLQFLFEYFSETQRNKGNFPGRFSGRQFSNSRSEMNVSTLELGDSALYLCASSPALGTYEQYFGPGTRLTVT.

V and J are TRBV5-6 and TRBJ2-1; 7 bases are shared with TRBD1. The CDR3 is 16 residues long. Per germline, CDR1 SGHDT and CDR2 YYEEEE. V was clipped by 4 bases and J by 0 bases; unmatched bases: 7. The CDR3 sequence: CASSAQGQSSYNEQFF. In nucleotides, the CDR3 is TGTGCCAGCAGCGCACAGGGACAGAGCTCCTACAATGAGCAGTTCTTC.

CDR3 coding DNA: TGTGCCAGCAGCCCCGCCCCCTGGATCACTGAAGCTTTCTTT. Residues: CASSPAPWITEAFF. V and J are TRBV7-8 and TRBJ1-1, with unresolved D. The length of the CDR3 is 14 residues. V was shortened by 5 bases and J by 4 bases, with 14 bases between the two germline ends. Germline values: CDR1 SGHVS, CDR2 FQNEAQ.

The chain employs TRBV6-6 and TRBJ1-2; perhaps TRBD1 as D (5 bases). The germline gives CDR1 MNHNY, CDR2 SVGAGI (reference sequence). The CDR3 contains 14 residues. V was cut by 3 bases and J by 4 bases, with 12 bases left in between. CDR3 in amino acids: CASSYGQGSYGYTF. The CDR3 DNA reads TGTGCCAGCAGTTATGGTCAGGGATCCTATGGCTACACCTTC.

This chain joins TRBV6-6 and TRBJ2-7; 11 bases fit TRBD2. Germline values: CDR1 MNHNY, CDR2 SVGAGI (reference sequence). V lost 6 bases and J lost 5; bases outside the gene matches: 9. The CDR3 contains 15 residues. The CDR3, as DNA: TGTGCCAGCAGGGTTCCTAGCGGGAGGCTTGACGAGCAGTACTTC. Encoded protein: CASRVPSGRLDEQYF.

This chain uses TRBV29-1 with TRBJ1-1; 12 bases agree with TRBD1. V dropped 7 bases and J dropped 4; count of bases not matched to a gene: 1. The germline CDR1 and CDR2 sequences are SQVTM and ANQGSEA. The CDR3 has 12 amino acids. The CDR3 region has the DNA TGCAGCGCGGGACAGGGGGCCACTGAAGCTTTCTTT. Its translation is CSAGQGATEAFF.

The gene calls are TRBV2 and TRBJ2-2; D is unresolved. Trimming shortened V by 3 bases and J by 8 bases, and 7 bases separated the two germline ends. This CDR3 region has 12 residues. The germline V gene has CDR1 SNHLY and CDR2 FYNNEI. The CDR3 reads CASSDWRGELFF. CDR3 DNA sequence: TGTGCCAGCAGTGATTGGCGAGGGGAGCTGTTTTTT. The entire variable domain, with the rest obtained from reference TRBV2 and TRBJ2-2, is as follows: EPEVTQTPSHQVTQMGQEVILRCVPISNHLYFYWYRQILGQKVEFLVSFYNNEISEKSEIFDDQFSVERPDGSNFTLKIRSTKLEDSAMYFCASSDWRGELFFGEGSRLTVL.

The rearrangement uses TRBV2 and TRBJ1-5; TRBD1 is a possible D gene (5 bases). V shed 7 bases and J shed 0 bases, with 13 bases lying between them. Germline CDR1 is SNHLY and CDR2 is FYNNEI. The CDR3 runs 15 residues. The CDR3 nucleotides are TGTGCCAGCACGCGGGACGTCAATAGCAATCAGCCCCAGCATTTT. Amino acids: CASTRDVNSNQPQHF.

In DNA, the CDR3 is TGTGCCAGTAGTATACTGTTCTCCTACAATGAGCAGTTCTTC. Protein sequence: CASSILFSYNEQFF. V is TRBV19 and J is TRBJ2-1; D unclear. This CDR3 comprises 14 residues. V lost 2 bases and J lost 0, with 5 bases in between. Germline V gene lookup returns CDR1 LNHDA and CDR2 SQIVND (reference sequence).

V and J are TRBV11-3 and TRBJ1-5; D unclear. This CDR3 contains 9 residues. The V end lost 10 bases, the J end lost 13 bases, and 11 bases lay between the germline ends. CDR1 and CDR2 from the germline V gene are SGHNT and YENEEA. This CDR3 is CANSRPQHF. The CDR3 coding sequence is TGTGCCAACTCCAGGCCACAGCATTTT.

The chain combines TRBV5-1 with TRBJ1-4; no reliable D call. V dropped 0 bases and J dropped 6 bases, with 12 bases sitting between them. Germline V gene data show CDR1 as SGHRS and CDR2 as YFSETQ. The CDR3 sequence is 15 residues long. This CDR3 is CASSLGNMRDEKLFF. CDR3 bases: TGCGCCAGCAGCTTGGGGAATATGAGGGATGAAAAACTGTTTTTT.

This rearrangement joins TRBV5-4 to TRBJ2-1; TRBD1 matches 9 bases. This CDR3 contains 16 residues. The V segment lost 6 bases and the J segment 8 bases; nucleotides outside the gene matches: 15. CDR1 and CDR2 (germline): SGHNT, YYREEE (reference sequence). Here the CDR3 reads CASKGGQGQPAYEQFF. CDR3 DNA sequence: TGTGCCAGCAAGGGGGGACAGGGACAGCCGGCTTATGAGCAGTTCTTC.